One sample yielded the 16 T cell receptor beta chains listed below, sequenced in a study of blood T cell repertoires in COVID-19. Data came from immunoSEQ multiplex PCR; TCRdb stores just in-frame clones and leaves some out. The data hold some 290,000 clones, with around nine tenths observed a single time. Material: peripheral blood. The receptors originated from a woman aged 25 to 39 with COVID-19, enrolled during active disease.

This chain links TRBV28 with TRBJ2-7; 8 nucleotides match TRBD1. There are 14 residues in the CDR3. V was pared by 4 bases and J by 4 bases, with 6 bases of the junction left unmatched. Germline CDR1 MDHEN, CDR2 SYDVKM. This CDR3 reads CASSWEQGVYEQYF. CDR3 coding DNA: TGTGCCAGCAGTTGGGAACAGGGGGTATACGAGCAGTACTTC.

V gene TRBV7-9 combines with J gene TRBJ2-7; TRBD2 matches at 8 bases. CDR1 SEHNR and CDR2 FQNEAQ come from the germline V gene (reference sequence). Unmatched junction bases numbered 10, after V lost 6 bases and J lost 3 bases. This CDR3 comprises 15 residues. The CDR3 nucleotides are TGTGCCAGCAGATCCAGCGGGAGTGCTCTCTACGAGCAGTACTTC. Amino acid sequence: CASRSSGSALYEQYF.

CDR3 sequence (DNA): TGTGCCAGCAGTAGGGCAGGGTCAGATGGCTACACCTTC. Amino acids: CASSRAGSDGYTF. The rearrangement uses TRBV27 and TRBJ1-2, with D perhaps TRBD1 (5 bases). The V gene lost 5 bases and the J gene lost 6 bases, with 13 bases spanning the gap. Per the germline V gene, CDR1 is MNHEY and CDR2 is SMNVEV (reference sequence). The CDR3 has 13 residues.

V gene TRBV5-1 combines with J gene TRBJ1-4; unclear D gene. The germline V and J ends were trimmed by 4 bases and 8 bases, with 18 bases remaining between them. This CDR3 comprises 15 residues. The germline V gene has CDR1 SGHRS and CDR2 YFSETQ. Here the CDR3 DNA reads TGCGCCAGCAGCAGTGGACGGGGAGAAGGCGAAAAACTGTTTTTT. Its protein is CASSSGRGEGEKLFF.

The chain recombines TRBV10-3 with TRBJ2-1; 10 bases match TRBD2. CDR3 size: 16 residues. CDR1 and CDR2 (germline): ENHRY, SYGVKD. V was pared by 11 bases and J by 7 bases, with 17 bases of the junction left unmatched. The CDR3 DNA reads as TGTGCCTCCAGGCCCCCTTTAGCGGGAGGTAGGAATGAGCAGTTCTTC. Residues: CASRPPLAGGRNEQFF.

CDR3 sequence reads: CASSSQDRGQRSQPQHF. The DNA of the CDR3 is TGTGCCAGCAGCTCTCAGGACAGGGGGCAAAGAAGTCAGCCCCAGCATTTT. The chain couples TRBV5-6 to TRBJ1-5; the match to TRBD1 covers 11 bases. Germline lookup yields CDR1 SGHDT and CDR2 YYEEEE. The V and J ends lost 3 bases and 6 bases, in that order; junction bases with no gene match: 11. The CDR3 length is 17 residues.

The CDR3 spells CASSFGPLGDFF. Written as DNA, the CDR3 is TGTGCCAGCAGTTTCGGCCCCTTAGGGGATTTCTTT. The genes are TRBV12-3 or TRBV12-4 and TRBJ1-1; the D gene is possibly TRBD1 (5 bases). The CDR3 runs 12 residues. V was trimmed by 3 bases and J by 13 bases, leaving 15 bases between them.

This rearrangement joins TRBV10-2 to TRBJ2-7; TRBD1 matches at 11 bases. The CDR3 covers 11 residues. Per the germline V gene, CDR1 is WSHSY and CDR2 is SAAADI. J lost 10 bases, V lost 8 bases, and 4 bases had no gene match. CDR3 DNA sequence: TGCGCCAGCCTGGGACAGGGGGACCAGTACTTC. This codes for CASLGQGDQYF.

The gene calls are TRBV5-6 and TRBJ1-5, with D tentatively TRBD1 (5 bases). The germline V and J ends were trimmed by 2 bases and 3 bases, with 9 bases remaining between them. The CDR3 contains 14 residues. Germline CDR1 reads SGHDT; CDR2 reads YYEEEE. Written as DNA, the CDR3 is TGTGCCAGCAGCTTTACGGGGGACAATCAGCCCCAGCATTTT. Its translation is CASSFTGDNQPQHF.

This sequence joins TRBV5-4 and TRBJ2-1; TRBD1 agrees at 7 bases. This CDR3 is built from 17 residues. Germline CDR1 SGHNT, CDR2 YYREEE (reference sequence). After removal of 0 bases from V and 10 bases from J, the junction contained 16 bases not matched to a gene. The CDR3 coding sequence is TGTGCCAGCAGCTTGGAGCCCGGGACAGTTACGGTCAACGAGCAGTTCTTC. It encodes CASSLEPGTVTVNEQFF.

V is TRBV7-9 and J is TRBJ2-3; D perhaps matches TRBD1 (5 bases). V was clipped by 5 bases and J by 0 bases, with 12 bases between them. Per germline, CDR1 SEHNR and CDR2 FQNEAQ (reference sequence). The CDR3 consists of 15 residues. CDR3 DNA sequence: TGTGCCAGCAGCCCCCCAGGGTTTAGCACAGATACGCAGTATTTT. The encoded protein is CASSPPGFSTDTQYF.

The table lists this clone with a count of one. The V and J genes are TRBV4-1 and TRBJ2-5; no definite D call. CDR1 is MGHRA, CDR2 YSYEKL, per germline. The CDR3 runs 13 residues. The germline V and J ends were trimmed by 4 bases and 5 bases, with 11 bases remaining between them. The CDR3 sequence: CASSPRSIETQYF. The CDR3 nucleotides are TGCGCCAGCAGCCCTCGGTCTATTGAGACCCAGTACTTC.

The chain couples TRBV28 to TRBJ2-5; D call uncertain. V lost 6 bases and J 5 bases, leaving 13 bases between the germline ends. From germline, CDR1 is MDHEN and CDR2 SYDVKM. CDR3 length: 13 amino acids. CDR3 sequence (DNA): TGTGCCAGCAGCCCCCAGGTTCGGGAGACCCAGTACTTC. Its translation: CASSPQVRETQYF. Complete variable domain (other parts from reference TRBV28 and TRBJ2-5): DVKVTQSSRYLVKRTGEKVFLECVQDMDHENMFWYRQDPGLGLRLIYFSYDVKMKEKGDIPEGYSVSREKKERFSLILESASTNQTSMYLCASSPQVRETQYFGPGTRLLVL.

There are a few counts of this clone. The V call is TRBV19, the J call TRBJ2-5; a weak D match, TRBD1 (5 bases). The CDR3 is made up of 14 amino acids. Trimming took 5 bases from V and 2 from J, leaving 12 bases between them. The germline CDR1 and CDR2 sequences are LNHDA and SQIVND (reference sequence). CDR3 amino acids: CASSPQQGQETQYF. CDR3 bases: TGTGCCAGTAGTCCGCAGCAGGGTCAAGAGACCCAGTACTTC.

J is TRBJ1-3 and V is TRBV27; D perhaps matches TRBD1 (5 bases). V lost 6 bases and J lost 0, with 9 bases in between. Germline CDR1 is MNHEY and CDR2 is SMNVEV (reference sequence). The CDR3 length is 14 residues. CDR3 DNA sequence: TGTGCCAGCAGGCGGGGACCCTCTGGAAACACCATATATTTT. Protein sequence: CASRRGPSGNTIYF.

The V call is TRBV4-1, the J call TRBJ2-7; 8 bases are shared with TRBD2. V was pared by 2 bases and J by 2 bases, with 8 bases of the junction left unmatched. In germline, CDR1 is MGHRA, CDR2 YSYEKL. The CDR3 covers 16 residues. CDR3 coding DNA: TGCGCCAGCAGCCAACTTGCGGGGGGCGAAACCTACGAGCAGTACTTC. Translation: CASSQLAGGETYEQYF.